Below, 4 T cell receptor beta chains from the same sample are listed, as sequenced in a study of OX40 agonist ivuxolimab in advanced cancers. The repertoire was sequenced with immunoSEQ multiplex PCR; TCRdb's copy has only in-frame clones and lacks some. Among 70,000 to 90,000 clones listed, 84% were seen once. The sequences come from CD4+ or CD8+ T cells sorted from blood, collected in a trial of the OX40 agonist ivuxolimab. The receptors shown here come from an adult with an advanced solid tumor such as melanoma, head and neck, liver or kidney cancer.

The chain has TRBV2 and TRBJ2-5; perhaps D is TRBD1 or TRBD2 (6 bases each). TRBJ2-7 matches the DNA end more closely, so the J call is doubtful. This CDR3 is built from 13 residues. Germline CDR1 reads SNHLY; CDR2 reads FYNNEI. The CDR3: CASTQGRSYEQYF. The CDR3, as DNA: TGTGCCAGCACGCAGGGGAGGAGCTACGAGCAGTACTTC.

V is TRBV19 and J is TRBJ2-1; 10 bases match TRBD2. CDR3 length equals 14 residues. V was clipped by 9 bases and J by 7 bases; unmatched bases: 9. Germline V gene lookup returns CDR1 LNHDA and CDR2 SQIVND (reference sequence). CDR3 in amino acids: CASSSGGARNEQFF. The CDR3 DNA reads as TGTGCCAGCTCGAGCGGGGGGGCCAGGAATGAGCAGTTCTTC.

CDR3 nucleotide sequence: TGTGCCTGGGCTAAAGCCGGGACAGGGTCCTACAATGAGCAGTTCTTC. This sequence encodes CAWAKAGTGSYNEQFF. This chain uses TRBV30 with TRBJ2-1, with 9 bases that match TRBD1. Germline V CDR1 and CDR2: GTSNPN, SVGIG (reference sequence). The CDR3 has 16 residues. V shed 5 bases and J 1 base; nucleotides not matched to a gene: 9.

The chain links TRBV14 to TRBJ2-1, with no clear D. Germline V gene data show CDR1 as SGHDN and CDR2 as FVKESK. CDR3 length equals 14 residues. Trimming removed 4 bases at V and 3 bases at J, with 10 bases between. This chain's CDR3 is CASSRLYGYNEQFF. CDR3 nucleotides: TGTGCCAGCAGCCGTCTTTACGGCTACAATGAGCAGTTCTTC.